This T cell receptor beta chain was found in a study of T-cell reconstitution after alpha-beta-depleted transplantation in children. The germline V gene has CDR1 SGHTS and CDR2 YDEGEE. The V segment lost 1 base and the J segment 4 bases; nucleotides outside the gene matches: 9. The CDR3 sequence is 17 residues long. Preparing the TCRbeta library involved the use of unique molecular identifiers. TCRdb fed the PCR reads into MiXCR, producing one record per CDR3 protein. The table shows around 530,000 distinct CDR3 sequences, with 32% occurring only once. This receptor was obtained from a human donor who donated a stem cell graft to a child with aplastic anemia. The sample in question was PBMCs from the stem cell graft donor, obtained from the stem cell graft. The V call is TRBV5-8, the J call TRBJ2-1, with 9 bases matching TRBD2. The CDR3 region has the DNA TGTGCCAGCAGCTTGACCTCGACTAGCGGATCTTACAATGAGCAGTTCTTC. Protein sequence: CASSLTSTSGSYNEQFF.